This paragraph covers one TCR beta chain sequence. This clone was picked up one time. What this receptor recognizes is not known. No base quality information exists; no much larger clone differs at one position. V is pruned by 1 base and J by 7 bases, leaving 6 bases of the junction without a gene match. Spanning cysteine to phenylalanine, the CDR3 consists of 14 amino acids. This entry keeps only the CDR3 DNA: 42 bases, framed from base 1. The germline V gene encodes CDR1 LGHNA and CDR2 YNFKEQ. Each collaborating institution followed its own protocols to collect whole blood in K2EDTA tubes. For TCRbeta analysis, collaborators shipped samples as frozen whole blood, isolated PBMCs, or DNA extracted from either of those sample types. The data were obtained in a study of blood T cell repertoires in COVID-19 (dated by TCRdb to about 2020). At the level of the whole study: The collaborator samples originated in the United States, Italy and Spain and spanned the acute and convalescent phases of COVID-19. The prospective study material was composed of cDNA or gDNA derived from T cells, B-cell-depleted T cells, or PBMCs. Subjects who had been exposed to COVID-19, were actively infected with it, or had recovered from it provided the deeply sampled blood TCRbeta repertoires that made up the dataset. The repertoires were released in a freely available public database intended as a resource for research on the immune response to SARS-CoV-2. Samples were obtained from the ongoing ImmuneRACE study (first 160 participants) and from some 1,200 subjects provided by 6 global collaborators. A de-identified subject ID, COVID-19 status, age in years and sex were almost always included in the sample metadata. HLA class I and class II types, where available, came from metadata supplied by the sample provider rather than from assay-based typing. Overall results and qualifications from the work: The amount of clinical and demographic metadata varied by source and participant and was provided uncurated.

TCRbeta CDR3 regions were amplified from genomic DNA using the immunoSEQ Assay, a bias-controlled multiplex PCR. In the source study's methods: The number of nucleated cells in each sample was estimated by amplification of reference gene primers within the assay. To quantify the absolute abundance of each unique TCRbeta CDR3 rearrangement, sequence reads were collapsed and filtered. Productive Simpson clonality was computed per sample as the square root of Simpson's diversity index over productive rearrangements. Here the immuneACCESS table is served through TCRdb, limited to in-frame sequences with V and J called. Missing clones are a known gap in these copies; in checked studies unresolved V genes cover under half, and the rest lacks a known reason. That table furnishes V, J and clone size, whereas the DNA furnished D and trimming. For this sample the table gives approximately 50,000 clones, of which around 90% were detected only once. About 29% of the sample rests with the top ten.

The chain is assembled from TRBV4-2 and TRBJ1-2; 7 central nucleotides agree with TRBD1. This TCR was recovered from a woman over 75 with acute or convalescent COVID-19. The sequenced sample was peripheral blood. The sequence in DNA is TGTGCCAGCAGCCAAGTGACAGGGTTGGGTGGCTACACCTTC. This is translated as CASSQVTGLGGYTF.